This TCR beta chain was obtained from a study of vaccination effects on CD4 cells after COVID-19. Overall study context: Post-vaccine sample collection fell at a median of 72 days after the second dose. Study-wide results and caveats: Few convalescent patients and no early post-infection timepoints were included in the study.

Once cultured for roughly 10 days, the cells underwent separation to obtain CD4+ T cells. Participants were given two doses of BNT162b2 or mRNA-1273 vaccine. Vaccine recipients lacked prior SARS-CoV-2 infection and had negative nucleocapsid antibodies. Each culture had half its medium swapped for IL-2 medium on days 3 and 7. As for this clone: Its antigen remains unknown.

Trimming removed 0 bases at V and 5 bases at J, with 14 bases between. Germline loops: CDR1 SGHDT, CDR2 YYEEEE. The CDR3 contains 15 residues. TCRdb's table, derived via immunoSEQ multiplex PCR, lists solely in-frame clones and lacks some. This table holds about 45,000 clones, 60% to 75% found once. The genes are TRBV5-6 and TRBJ1-1, with a tentative D call TRBD1 (5 bases). Here the sequenced sample was CD4+ T cells from PBMCs cultured without peptide, taken after COVID-19 vaccination. The sequence was obtained from a human donor who received a COVID-19 vaccine. The CDR3 DNA reads TGTGCCAGCAGCTTGGCCGGGGGGACCCGGACTGAAGCTTTCTTT. Amino acids: CASSLAGGTRTEAFF.